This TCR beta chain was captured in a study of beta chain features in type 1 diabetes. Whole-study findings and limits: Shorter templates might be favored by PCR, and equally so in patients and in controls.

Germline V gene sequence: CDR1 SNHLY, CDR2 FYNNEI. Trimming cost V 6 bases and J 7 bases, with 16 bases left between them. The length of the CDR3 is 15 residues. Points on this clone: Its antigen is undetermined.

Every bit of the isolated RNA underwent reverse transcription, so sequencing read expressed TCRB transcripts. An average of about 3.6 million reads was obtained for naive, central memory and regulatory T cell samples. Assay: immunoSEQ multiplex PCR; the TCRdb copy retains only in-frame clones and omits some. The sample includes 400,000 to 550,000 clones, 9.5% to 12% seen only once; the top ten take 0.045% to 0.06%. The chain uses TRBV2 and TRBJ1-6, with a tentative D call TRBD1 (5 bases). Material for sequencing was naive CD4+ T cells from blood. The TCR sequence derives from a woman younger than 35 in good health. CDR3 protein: CASRGWGPINSPLHF. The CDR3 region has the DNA TGTGCCAGCAGGGGTTGGGGACCGATCAATTCACCCCTCCACTTT. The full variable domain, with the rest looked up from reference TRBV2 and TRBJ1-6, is EPEVTQTPSHQVTQMGQEVILRCVPISNHLYFYWYRQILGQKVEFLVSFYNNEISEKSEIFDDQFSVERPDGSNFTLKIRSTKLEDSAMYFCASRGWGPINSPLHFGNGTRLTVT.